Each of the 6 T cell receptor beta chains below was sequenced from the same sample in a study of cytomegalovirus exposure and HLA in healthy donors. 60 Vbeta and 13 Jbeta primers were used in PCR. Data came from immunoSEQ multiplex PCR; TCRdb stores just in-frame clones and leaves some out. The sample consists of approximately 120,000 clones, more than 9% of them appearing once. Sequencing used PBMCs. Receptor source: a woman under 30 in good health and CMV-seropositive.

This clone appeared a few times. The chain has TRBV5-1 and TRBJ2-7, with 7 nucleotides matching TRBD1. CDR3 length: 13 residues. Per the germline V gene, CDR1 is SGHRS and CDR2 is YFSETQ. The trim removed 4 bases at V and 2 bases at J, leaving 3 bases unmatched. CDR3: CASSMGQTYEQYF. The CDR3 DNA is TGCGCCAGCAGCATGGGACAGACCTACGAGCAGTACTTC.

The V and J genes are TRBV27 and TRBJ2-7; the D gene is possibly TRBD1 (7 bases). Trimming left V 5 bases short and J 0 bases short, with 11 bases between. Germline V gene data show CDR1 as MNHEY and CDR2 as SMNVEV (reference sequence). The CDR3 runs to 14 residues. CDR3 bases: TGTGCCAGCAGTCCGGGGGACAGCTCCTACGAGCAGTACTTC. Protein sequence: CASSPGDSSYEQYF.

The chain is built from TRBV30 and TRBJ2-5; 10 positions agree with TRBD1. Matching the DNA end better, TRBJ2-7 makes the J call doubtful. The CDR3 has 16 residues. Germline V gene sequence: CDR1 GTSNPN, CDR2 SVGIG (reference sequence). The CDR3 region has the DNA TGTGCCTGGAGTTGGTTGACCCGGGACAGGGGCGACGAGCAGTACTTC. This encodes CAWSWLTRDRGDEQYF.

This CDR3 reads CASSILAGGPDTQYF. The CDR3 DNA follows: TGTGCCAGTAGTATACTAGCGGGAGGGCCAGATACGCAGTATTTT. V usage is TRBV19 and J usage is TRBJ2-3; 12 bases agree with TRBD2. V lost 2 bases and J lost 4; bases outside the gene matches: 1. The germline CDR1 and CDR2 sequences are LNHDA and SQIVND (reference sequence). The length of the CDR3 is 15 residues.

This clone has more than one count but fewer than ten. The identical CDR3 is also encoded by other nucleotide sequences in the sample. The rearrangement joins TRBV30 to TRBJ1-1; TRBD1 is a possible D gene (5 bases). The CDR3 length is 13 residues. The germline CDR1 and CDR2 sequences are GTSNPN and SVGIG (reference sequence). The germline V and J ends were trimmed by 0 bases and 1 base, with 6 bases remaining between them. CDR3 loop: CAWSVGGNTEAFF. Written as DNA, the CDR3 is TGTGCCTGGAGTGTGGGGGGGAACACTGAAGCTTTCTTT.

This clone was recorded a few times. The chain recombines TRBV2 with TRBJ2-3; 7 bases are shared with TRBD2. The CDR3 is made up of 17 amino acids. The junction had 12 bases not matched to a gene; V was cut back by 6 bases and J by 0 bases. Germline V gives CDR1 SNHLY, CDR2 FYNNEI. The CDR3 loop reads CASSLESSGPSTDTQYF. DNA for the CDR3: TGTGCCAGCAGCCTCGAGAGTAGCGGGCCTAGCACAGATACGCAGTATTTT.